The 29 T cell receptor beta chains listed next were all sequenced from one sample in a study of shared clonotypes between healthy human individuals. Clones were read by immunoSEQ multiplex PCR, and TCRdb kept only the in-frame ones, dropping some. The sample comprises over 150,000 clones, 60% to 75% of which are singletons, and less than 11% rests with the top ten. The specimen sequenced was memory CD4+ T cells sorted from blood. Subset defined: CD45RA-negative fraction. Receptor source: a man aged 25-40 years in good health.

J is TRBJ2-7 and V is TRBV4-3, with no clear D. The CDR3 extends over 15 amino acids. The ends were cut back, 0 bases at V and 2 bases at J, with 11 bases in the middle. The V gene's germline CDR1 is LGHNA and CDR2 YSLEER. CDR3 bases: TGCGCCAGCAGCCAAGATCGGCACTCAACCTACGAGCAGTACTTC. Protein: CASSQDRHSTYEQYF.

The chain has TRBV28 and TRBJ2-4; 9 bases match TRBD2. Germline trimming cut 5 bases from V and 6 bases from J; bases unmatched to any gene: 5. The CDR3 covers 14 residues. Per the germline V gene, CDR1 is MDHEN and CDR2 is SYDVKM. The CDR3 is CASSLSGRINIQYF. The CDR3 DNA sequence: TGTGCCAGCAGTCTAAGCGGGAGGATAAACATTCAGTACTTC.

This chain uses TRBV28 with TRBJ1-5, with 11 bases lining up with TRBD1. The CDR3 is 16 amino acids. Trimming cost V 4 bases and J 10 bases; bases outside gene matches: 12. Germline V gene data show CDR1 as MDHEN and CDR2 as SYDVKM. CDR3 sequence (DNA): TGTGCCAGCAGTTCCCGGACAGGGGGCTTGATACAACCCCAGCATTTT. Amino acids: CASSSRTGGLIQPQHF.

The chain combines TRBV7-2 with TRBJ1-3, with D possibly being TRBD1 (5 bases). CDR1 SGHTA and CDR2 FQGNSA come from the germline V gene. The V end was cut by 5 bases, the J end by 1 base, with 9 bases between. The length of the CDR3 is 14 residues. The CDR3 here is CASSVQGSGNTIYF. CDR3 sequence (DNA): TGTGCCAGCAGCGTCCAGGGTTCTGGAAACACCATATATTTT.

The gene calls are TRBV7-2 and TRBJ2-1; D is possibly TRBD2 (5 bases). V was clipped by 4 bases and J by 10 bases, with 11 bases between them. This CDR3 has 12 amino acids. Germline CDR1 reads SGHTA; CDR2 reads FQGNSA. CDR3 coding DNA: TGTGCCAGCAGCTCAACCCCGGGGGAGCAGTTCTTC. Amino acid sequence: CASSSTPGEQFF.

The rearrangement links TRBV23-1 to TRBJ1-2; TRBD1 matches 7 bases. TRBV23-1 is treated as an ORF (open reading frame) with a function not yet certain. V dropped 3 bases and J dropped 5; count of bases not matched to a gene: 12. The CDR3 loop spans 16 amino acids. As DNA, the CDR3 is TGCGCCAGCAGTCATGACGGACAGGAGGTCTGGTATGGCTACACCTTC. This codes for CASSHDGQEVWYGYTF.

DNA for the CDR3: TGTGCCACCAGCAGAGGAGGCGACTATGGCTACACCTTC. Its translation: CATSRGGDYGYTF. The chain couples TRBV15 to TRBJ1-2; D is undetermined. Trimming removed 1 base at V and 3 bases at J, with 6 bases between. Germline lookup yields CDR1 LNHNV and CDR2 YYDKDF (reference sequence). CDR3 size: 13 residues.

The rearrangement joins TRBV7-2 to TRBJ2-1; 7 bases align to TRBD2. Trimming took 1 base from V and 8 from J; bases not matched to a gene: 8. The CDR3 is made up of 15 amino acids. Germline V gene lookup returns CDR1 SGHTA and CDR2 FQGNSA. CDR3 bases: TGTGCCAGCAGCTTAGAGGGAGGGCCGATCTATGAGCAGTTCTTC. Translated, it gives CASSLEGGPIYEQFF.

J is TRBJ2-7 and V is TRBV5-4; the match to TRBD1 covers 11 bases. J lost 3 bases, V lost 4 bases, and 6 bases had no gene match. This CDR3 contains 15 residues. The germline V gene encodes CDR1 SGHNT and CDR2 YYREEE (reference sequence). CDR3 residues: CASSEPGQGVYEQYF. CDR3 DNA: TGTGCCAGCAGCGAGCCGGGACAGGGGGTCTACGAGCAGTACTTC.

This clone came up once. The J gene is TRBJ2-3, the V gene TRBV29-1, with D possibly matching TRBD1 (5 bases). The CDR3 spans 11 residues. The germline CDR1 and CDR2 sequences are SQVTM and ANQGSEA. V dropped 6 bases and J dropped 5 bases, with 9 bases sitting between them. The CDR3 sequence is CSVDSQDTQYF. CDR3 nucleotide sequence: TGCAGCGTAGACAGTCAAGATACGCAGTATTTT.

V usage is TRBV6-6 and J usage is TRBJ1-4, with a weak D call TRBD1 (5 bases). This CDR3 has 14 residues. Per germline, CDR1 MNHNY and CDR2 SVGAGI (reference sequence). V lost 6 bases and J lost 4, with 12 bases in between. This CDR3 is CASRGTLDNEKLFF. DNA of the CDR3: TGTGCCAGCAGAGGGACTCTTGATAATGAAAAACTGTTTTTT.

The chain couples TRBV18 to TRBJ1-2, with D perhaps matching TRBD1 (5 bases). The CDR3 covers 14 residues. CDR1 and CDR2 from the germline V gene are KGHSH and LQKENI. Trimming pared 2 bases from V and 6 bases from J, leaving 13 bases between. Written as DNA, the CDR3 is TGTGCCAGCTCACCAAGCGTTGGGGCCGATGGCTACACCTTC. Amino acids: CASSPSVGADGYTF.

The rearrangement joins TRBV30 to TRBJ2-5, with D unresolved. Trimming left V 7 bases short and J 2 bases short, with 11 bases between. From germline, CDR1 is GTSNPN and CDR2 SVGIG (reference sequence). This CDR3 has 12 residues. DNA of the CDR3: TGTGCCTTTGACCGAAGACAAGAGACCCAGTACTTC. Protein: CAFDRRQETQYF.

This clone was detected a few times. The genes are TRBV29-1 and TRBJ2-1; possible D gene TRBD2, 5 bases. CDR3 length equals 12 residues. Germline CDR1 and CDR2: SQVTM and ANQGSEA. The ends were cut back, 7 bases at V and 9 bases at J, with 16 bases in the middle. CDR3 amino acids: CSAGLQDGEQFF. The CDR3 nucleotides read TGCAGCGCCGGACTCCAGGACGGTGAGCAGTTCTTC.

CDR3 nucleotide sequence: TGCGCCAGCAGCCAGGGACAGGGTGACTACGAGCAGTACTTC. This translates into CASSQGQGDYEQYF. The chain employs TRBV4-1 and TRBJ2-7; 9 nucleotides line up with TRBD1. CDR1 and CDR2 (germline): MGHRA, YSYEKL. The CDR3 covers 14 residues. Germline trimming cut 3 bases from V and 3 bases from J; bases unmatched to any gene: 3.

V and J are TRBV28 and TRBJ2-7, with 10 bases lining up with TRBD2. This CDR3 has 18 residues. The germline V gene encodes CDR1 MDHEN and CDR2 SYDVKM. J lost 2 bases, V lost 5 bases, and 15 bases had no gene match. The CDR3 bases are TGTGCCAGCAGTCCCCCGAGTAGCGGGAGGCCCCGGCCCTACGAGCAGTACTTC. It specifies CASSPPSSGRPRPYEQYF.

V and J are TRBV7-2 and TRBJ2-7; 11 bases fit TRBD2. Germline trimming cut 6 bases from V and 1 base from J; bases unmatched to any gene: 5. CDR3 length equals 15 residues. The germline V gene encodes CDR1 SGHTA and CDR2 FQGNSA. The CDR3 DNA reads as TGTGCCAGCAGACAACTAGCGGGGGTATCCTACGAGCAGTACTTC. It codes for CASRQLAGVSYEQYF. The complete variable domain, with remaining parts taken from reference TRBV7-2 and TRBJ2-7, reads GAGVSQSPSNKVTEKGKDVELRCDPISGHTALYWYRQSLGQGLEFLIYFQGNSAPDKSGLPSDRFSAERTGGSVSTLTIQRTQQEDSAVYLCASRQLAGVSYEQYFGPGTRLTVT.

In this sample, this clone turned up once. CDR3 nucleotide sequence: TGTGCCAGCAGTGATGGGAGGACTAGCGTAGAGACCCAGTACTTC. Its translation is CASSDGRTSVETQYF. This rearrangement joins TRBV2 to TRBJ2-5; 9 nucleotides align to TRBD2. CDR1 is SNHLY, CDR2 FYNNEI, per germline. This CDR3 spans 15 amino acids. Unmatched junction bases numbered 6, after V lost 3 bases and J lost 4 bases.

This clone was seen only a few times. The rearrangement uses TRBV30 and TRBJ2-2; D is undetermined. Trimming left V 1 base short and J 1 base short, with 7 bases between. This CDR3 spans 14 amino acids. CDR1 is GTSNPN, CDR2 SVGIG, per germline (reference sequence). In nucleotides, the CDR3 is TGTGCCTGGAGTGGGAGAGGGAACACCGGGGAGCTGTTTTTT. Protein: CAWSGRGNTGELFF.

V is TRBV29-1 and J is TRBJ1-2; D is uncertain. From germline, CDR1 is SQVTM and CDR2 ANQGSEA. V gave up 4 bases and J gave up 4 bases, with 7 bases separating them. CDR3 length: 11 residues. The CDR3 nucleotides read TGCAGCGTTGGGGGAGGCTATGGCTACACCTTC. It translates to CSVGGGYGYTF.

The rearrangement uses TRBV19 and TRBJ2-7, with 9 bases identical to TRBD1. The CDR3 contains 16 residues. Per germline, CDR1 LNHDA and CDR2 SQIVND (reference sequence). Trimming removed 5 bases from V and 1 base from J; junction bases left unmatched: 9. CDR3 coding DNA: TGTGCCAGTAGTCCCTGGGGACAGGGCCCTTCCTACGAGCAGTACTTC. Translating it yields CASSPWGQGPSYEQYF.

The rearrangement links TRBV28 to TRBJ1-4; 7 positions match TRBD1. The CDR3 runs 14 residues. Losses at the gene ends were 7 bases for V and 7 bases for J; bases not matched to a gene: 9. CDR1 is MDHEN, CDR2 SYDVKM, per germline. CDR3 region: CASTQGGGSEKLFF. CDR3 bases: TGTGCCAGCACCCAGGGGGGGGGATCTGAAAAACTGTTTTTT.

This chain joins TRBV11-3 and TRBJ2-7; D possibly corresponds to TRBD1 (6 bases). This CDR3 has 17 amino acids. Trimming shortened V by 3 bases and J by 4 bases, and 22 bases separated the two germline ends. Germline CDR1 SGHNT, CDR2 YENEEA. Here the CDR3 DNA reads TGTGCCAGCAGCTTGTGGACCGGGACAAACATTCGGTACGAGCAGTACTTC. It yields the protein CASSLWTGTNIRYEQYF.

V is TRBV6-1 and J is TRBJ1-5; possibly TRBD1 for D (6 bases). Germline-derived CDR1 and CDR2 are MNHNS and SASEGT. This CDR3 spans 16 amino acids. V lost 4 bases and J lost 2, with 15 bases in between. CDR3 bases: TGTGCCAGCAGTGGGACAGTTCAGGTTGGCAATCAGCCCCAGCATTTT. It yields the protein CASSGTVQVGNQPQHF.

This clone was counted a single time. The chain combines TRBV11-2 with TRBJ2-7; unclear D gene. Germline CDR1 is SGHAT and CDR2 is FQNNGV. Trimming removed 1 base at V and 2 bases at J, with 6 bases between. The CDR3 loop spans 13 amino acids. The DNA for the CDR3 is TGTGCCAGCAGCTTAGGCAGAGCCTACGAGCAGTACTTC. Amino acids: CASSLGRAYEQYF.

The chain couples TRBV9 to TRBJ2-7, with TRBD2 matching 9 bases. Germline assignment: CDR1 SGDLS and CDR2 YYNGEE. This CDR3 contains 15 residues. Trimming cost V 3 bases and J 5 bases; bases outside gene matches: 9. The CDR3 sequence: CASSALTSGGDEQYF. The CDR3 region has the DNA TGTGCCAGCAGCGCCTTGACTAGCGGAGGGGACGAGCAGTACTTC.

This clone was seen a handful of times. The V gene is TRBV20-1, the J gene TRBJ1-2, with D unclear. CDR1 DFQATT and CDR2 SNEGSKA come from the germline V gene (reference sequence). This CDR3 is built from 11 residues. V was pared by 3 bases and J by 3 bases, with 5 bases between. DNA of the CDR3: TGCAGTGCTAGCGACGACTATGGCTACACCTTC. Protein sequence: CSASDDYGYTF.

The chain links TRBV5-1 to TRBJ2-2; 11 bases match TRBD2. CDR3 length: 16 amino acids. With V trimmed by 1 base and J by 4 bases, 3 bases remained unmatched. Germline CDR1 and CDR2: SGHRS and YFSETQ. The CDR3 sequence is CASSLTLAGGTGELFF. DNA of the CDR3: TGCGCCAGCAGCTTGACCCTAGCGGGAGGCACCGGGGAGCTGTTTTTT.

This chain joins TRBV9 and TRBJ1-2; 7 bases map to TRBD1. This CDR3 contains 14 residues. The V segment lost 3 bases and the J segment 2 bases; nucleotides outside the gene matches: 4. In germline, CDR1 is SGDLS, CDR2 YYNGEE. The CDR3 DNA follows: TGTGCCAGCAGCGCGACAGGGAAGAACTATGGCTACACCTTC. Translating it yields CASSATGKNYGYTF.